This TCR beta chain was documented in a study of shared clonotypes between healthy human individuals. Deep-level running was used for the assay. As processed by the authors: Filtering of immunoSEQ junctional sequences could not match full-length read filtering. TCRdb keeps only in-frame clones here, not all; method: immunoSEQ multiplex PCR. V, J and clone size reflect that table, while D and trimming were determined from the DNA. The table includes more than 90,000 clones, roughly two thirds detected once. After removal of 4 bases from V and 1 base from J, the junction contained 5 bases not matched to a gene. Per germline, CDR1 SEHNR and CDR2 FQNEAQ (reference sequence). CDR3 length equals 16 residues. CD8 memory combined CD45RO+ cells with CCR7-negative CD45RA+ TemRA cells. Findings and limits, study-wide: The sampled material consisted only of blood, and tissue repertoires are likely to differ.

Turning to this clone: Its antigen is not identified.

The source material was memory CD8+ T cells sorted from blood. Subset: CD45RO+ cells pooled with CCR7-negative TemRA cells. The TCR comes from a man aged 30-40 years in good health. The chain recombines TRBV7-9 with TRBJ2-3; 10 nucleotides match TRBD2. In DNA form, the CDR3 reads TGTGCCAGCAGCTCTATAGCGGGAGGAGGCACAGATACGCAGTATTTT. Translated: CASSSIAGGGTDTQYF. The variable domain in full, with the rest retrieved from reference TRBV7-9 and TRBJ2-3, is DTGVSQNPRHKITKRGQNVTFRCDPISEHNRLYWYRQTLGQGPEFLTYFQNEAQLEKSRLLSDRFSAERPKGSFSTLEIQRTEQGDSAMYLCASSSIAGGGTDTQYFGPGTRLTVL.